The 26 T cell receptor beta chains below were found in one sample sequenced in a study of PD-1 blockade in mismatch repair-deficient tumors. This table comes from immunoSEQ multiplex PCR, and its TCRdb copy is limited to in-frame clones, with some not included. The table shows over 100,000 clones, with 60% to 85% occurring only once. The sample consisted of peripheral blood, taken more than 58 weeks after starting pembrolizumab. Receptors were obtained from an adult with mismatch repair-deficient cancer.

The chain recombines TRBV30 with TRBJ1-1; TRBD1 matches 9 bases. V was pared by 0 bases and J by 9 bases, with 5 bases of the junction left unmatched. This CDR3 region has 13 residues. The germline CDR1 and CDR2 sequences are GTSNPN and SVGIG (reference sequence). The DNA for the CDR3 is TGTGCCTGGAGTGTATTTGGACAGGGGAAAGCTTTCTTT. Translated, it gives CAWSVFGQGKAFF.

The chain couples TRBV7-9 to TRBJ2-1, with 11 positions matching TRBD2. The junction had 9 bases not matched to a gene; V was cut back by 5 bases and J by 3 bases. CDR1 is SEHNR and CDR2 is FQNEAQ in the germline V gene (reference sequence). This CDR3 is built from 17 residues. The CDR3 loop is CASSPGTSGYNYNEQFF. The CDR3 DNA reads as TGTGCCAGCAGCCCCGGGACTAGCGGATATAACTACAATGAGCAGTTCTTC.

This clone showed up just once. The chain joins TRBV19 to TRBJ2-1; D perhaps matches TRBD2 (6 bases). The germline V and J ends were trimmed by 3 bases and 2 bases, with 14 bases remaining between them. There are 16 residues in the CDR3. CDR1 LNHDA and CDR2 SQIVND come from the germline V gene (reference sequence). CDR3 residues: CASSILRDWTYNEQFF. Written as DNA, the CDR3 is TGTGCCAGTAGTATCCTCCGGGACTGGACCTACAATGAGCAGTTCTTC.

This clone was found once. The V and J genes are TRBV6-5 and TRBJ1-2; D remains ambiguous. CDR3 length equals 13 residues. Trimming took off 8 bases at V and 5 bases at J, with 15 bases between the two ends. Per germline, CDR1 MNHEY and CDR2 SVGAGI. CDR3 DNA sequence: TGTGCCAGCCACTCAGCCTCTCAATATGGCTACACCTTC. Its translation: CASHSASQYGYTF.

The J gene is TRBJ2-3, the V gene TRBV10-3; 7 bases line up with TRBD2. This CDR3 has 17 residues. With V trimmed by 3 bases and J by 1 base, 10 bases remained unmatched. Germline values: CDR1 ENHRY, CDR2 SYGVKD. In DNA form, the CDR3 reads TGTGCCATCAGTGACCTAGCGGATGAAGCACGCACAGATACGCAGTATTTT. Translating it yields CAISDLADEARTDTQYF.

The chain is built from TRBV7-6 and TRBJ2-3; unclear D gene. V shed 1 base and J shed 1 base, with 12 bases lying between them. The V gene's germline CDR1 is SGHVS and CDR2 FNYEAQ. This CDR3 is built from 16 residues. The CDR3 nucleotides are TGTGCCAGCAGCTTAGTAGCAGGATCGCGCACAGATACGCAGTATTTT. This encodes CASSLVAGSRTDTQYF. The full variable domain, its missing parts supplied by reference TRBV7-6 and TRBJ2-3, is GAGVSQSPRYKVTKRGQDVALRCDPISGHVSLYWYRQALGQGPEFLTYFNYEAQQDKSGLPNDRFSAERPEGSISTLTIQRTEQRDSAMYRCASSLVAGSRTDTQYFGPGTRLTVL.

In DNA form, the CDR3 reads TGTGCCAGCAGCGCCAGCGGGAGTCTATACAATGAGCAGTTCTTC. Residues: CASSASGSLYNEQFF. The J gene is TRBJ2-1, the V gene TRBV9, with 8 bases identical to TRBD2. The CDR3 is 15 residues long. Germline V gene data show CDR1 as SGDLS and CDR2 as YYNGEE. V lost 3 bases, J lost 4 bases, and 6 bases stayed unmatched.

The V call is TRBV18, the J call TRBJ2-1; 13 bases fit TRBD2. Germline lookup yields CDR1 KGHSH and CDR2 LQKENI. V shed 3 bases and J 5 bases; nucleotides not matched to a gene: 4. The CDR3 loop spans 16 amino acids. The CDR3 loop reads CASSPGLAGYDNEQFF. In DNA form, the CDR3 reads TGTGCCAGCTCACCGGGACTAGCGGGGTACGACAATGAGCAGTTCTTC.

The chain combines TRBV7-9 with TRBJ1-2, with D possibly TRBD1 on 5 matching bases. The V and J ends lost 1 base and 4 bases respectively, with 13 bases between them. CDR1 and CDR2 from the germline V gene are SEHNR and FQNEAQ (reference sequence). CDR3 length equals 15 residues. CDR3 sequence: CASSLVRGISYGYTF. In DNA form, the CDR3 reads TGTGCCAGCAGCTTAGTCCGGGGGATTAGCTATGGCTACACCTTC. Together with reference TRBV7-9 and TRBJ1-2, the CDR3 gives the full variable domain: DTGVSQNPRHKITKRGQNVTFRCDPISEHNRLYWYRQTLGQGPEFLTYFQNEAQLEKSRLLSDRFSAERPKGSFSTLEIQRTEQGDSAMYLCASSLVRGISYGYTFGSGTRLTVV.

V usage is TRBV4-1 and J usage is TRBJ2-1; weak D call: TRBD1 (6 bases). The CDR3 length is 13 residues. Trimming took 6 bases from V and 7 from J, leaving 13 bases between them. Germline V gene lookup returns CDR1 MGHRA and CDR2 YSYEKL. The CDR3 DNA follows: TGCGCCAGCAGGGACAGTGGTAGTAATGAGCAGTTCTTC. As protein: CASRDSGSNEQFF.

The V and J genes are TRBV18 and TRBJ2-7; 7 positions match TRBD1. The CDR3 has 14 residues. CDR1 KGHSH and CDR2 LQKENI come from the germline V gene. The V gene end was trimmed by 6 bases and the J gene end by 0 bases; junction bases not matched to a gene: 5. The CDR3 loop is CASSPGTDSYEQYF. The CDR3 DNA reads as TGTGCCAGCTCGCCCGGGACAGACTCCTACGAGCAGTACTTC. Looking up the rest from reference TRBV18 and TRBJ2-7 gives the full variable domain: NAGVMQNPRHLVRRRGQEARLRCSPMKGHSHVYWYRQLPEEGLKFMVYLQKENIIDESGMPKERFSAEFPKEGPSILRIQQVVRGDSAAYFCASSPGTDSYEQYFGPGTRLTVT.

As for this clone: One end of the junction fails to match germline, which may point to a read error. CDR3 in amino acids: CASSPQRGGGTDTQYF. CDR3 DNA sequence: TGTGCTAGCAGCCCTCAGAGAGGCGGCGGCACAGATACGCAGTATTTT. The gene calls are TRBV7-7 and TRBJ2-3; D remains unclear. Per the germline V gene, CDR1 is SSHAT and CDR2 is FNYEAQ (reference sequence). CDR3 length equals 16 residues.

This clone was seen only a few times. The rearrangement links TRBV18 to TRBJ2-7; TRBD1 agrees at 10 bases. Germline V gene sequence: CDR1 KGHSH, CDR2 LQKENI. V lost 6 bases to trimming and J lost 2 bases; unmatched junction nucleotides: 7. The CDR3 totals 15 residues. The DNA for the CDR3 is TGTGCCAGCTCGAACCGGGACAGGGGACCCTACGAGCAGTACTTC. Its protein is CASSNRDRGPYEQYF.

The rearrangement joins TRBV11-2 to TRBJ1-3, with a tentative D call TRBD1 (5 bases). Per germline, CDR1 SGHAT and CDR2 FQNNGV. V lost 3 bases and J lost 4, with 13 bases in between. CDR3 length equals 15 residues. CDR3 sequence reads: CASSFSGKAGNTIYF. The CDR3 region has the DNA TGTGCCAGCAGCTTCTCAGGGAAAGCGGGAAACACCATATATTTT.

This clone has ten or more counts. Other DNA sequences in this sample translate to the same CDR3. V and J are TRBV2 and TRBJ1-2; the D is unclear. The CDR3 is 11 amino acids. Germline CDR1 reads SNHLY; CDR2 reads FYNNEI. Trimming shortened V by 8 bases and J by 3 bases, and 7 bases separated the two germline ends. The CDR3 loop is CASVRDYGYTF. The CDR3, as DNA: TGTGCCAGCGTTCGAGACTATGGCTACACCTTC.

The CDR3 region is CASSYGTSGYEQYF. CDR3 bases: TGTGCCAGCAGCTACGGGACTAGCGGCTACGAGCAGTACTTC. This chain links TRBV7-2 with TRBJ2-7; 11 bases match TRBD2. This CDR3 is 14 amino acids long. The germline V gene has CDR1 SGHTA and CDR2 FQGNSA. J lost 3 bases, V lost 4 bases, and 2 bases had no gene match.

V and J are TRBV6-5 and TRBJ2-1; 9 nucleotides match TRBD2. The CDR3 extends over 15 amino acids. From germline, CDR1 is MNHEY and CDR2 SVGAGI. The V and J ends lost 4 bases and 6 bases, in that order; junction bases with no gene match: 7. Written as DNA, the CDR3 is TGTGCCAGCAGTTTTGCGGGAGGGGTTCGCAATGAGCAGTTCTTC. Its translation is CASSFAGGVRNEQFF.

The V call is TRBV5-1, the J call TRBJ2-3; TRBD2 might be the D (5 bases). This CDR3 spans 13 amino acids. Trimming pared 6 bases from V and 3 bases from J, leaving 11 bases between. Germline V gene lookup returns CDR1 SGHRS and CDR2 YFSETQ. The CDR3 DNA follows: TGCGCCAGCACGGCGTGGGAGACAGATACGCAGTATTTT. As protein: CASTAWETDTQYF.

The chain joins TRBV6-8 to TRBJ1-5, with 7 bases matching TRBD1. This CDR3 region has 12 residues. Germline V gene data show CDR1 as MNHGY and CDR2 as SAAAGT. The J segment lost 6 bases and the V segment lost 9 bases, leaving 5 bases of the junction unmatched. CDR3 residues: CARVQGSQPQHF. The CDR3 DNA reads as TGTGCCAGGGTACAGGGGAGTCAGCCCCAGCATTTT.

At least ten counts were recorded for this clone. The V and J genes are TRBV18 and TRBJ2-7, with D tentatively TRBD1 (5 bases). Germline V gene sequence: CDR1 KGHSH, CDR2 LQKENI. V was shortened by 0 bases and J by 5 bases, with 14 bases between the two germline ends. There are 15 residues in the CDR3. This chain's CDR3 is CASSPPLLGAHEQYF. CDR3 bases: TGTGCCAGCTCACCACCGTTGCTAGGGGCCCACGAGCAGTACTTC.

The chain uses TRBV4-3 and TRBJ2-2; TRBD1 agrees at 11 bases. The V gene's germline CDR1 is LGHNA and CDR2 YSLEER. Trimming took 8 bases from V and 4 from J; bases not matched to a gene: 9. The CDR3 is made up of 16 amino acids. The CDR3 sequence: CASSRDRGFSTGELFF. Here the CDR3 DNA reads TGCGCCAGCTCCCGGGACAGGGGGTTCAGCACCGGGGAGCTGTTTTTT.

In this sample, this clone turned up a few times. J is TRBJ2-7 and V is TRBV5-1; 8 bases agree with TRBD1. CDR1 and CDR2 from the germline V gene are SGHRS and YFSETQ. There are 14 residues in the CDR3. Trimming removed 5 bases from V and 1 base from J; junction bases left unmatched: 5. The CDR3 nucleotides are TGCGCCAGCAGAAACGACAGGGGATCCTACGAGCAGTACTTC. This sequence encodes CASRNDRGSYEQYF.

The V call is TRBV15, the J call TRBJ1-2; TRBD1 is a possible D gene (6 bases). From germline, CDR1 is LNHNV and CDR2 YYDKDF (reference sequence). Trimming pared 1 base from V and 0 bases from J, leaving 9 bases between. The CDR3 runs to 15 residues. CDR3 in amino acids: CATSRGGGANYGYTF. DNA of the CDR3: TGTGCCACCAGCAGAGGTGGGGGCGCTAACTATGGCTACACCTTC.

This clone was seen only a few times. The rearrangement links TRBV2 to TRBJ2-5; 8 bases fit TRBD1. CDR3 length: 13 residues. With V trimmed by 6 bases and J by 7 bases, 7 bases remained unmatched. In germline, CDR1 is SNHLY, CDR2 FYNNEI. The CDR3 loop reads CASRDRGIGTQYF. CDR3 nucleotide sequence: TGTGCCAGCAGAGACAGGGGAATAGGGACCCAGTACTTC.

The chain recombines TRBV15 with TRBJ2-1; D ambiguous. Germline lookup yields CDR1 LNHNV and CDR2 YYDKDF (reference sequence). Trimming stripped 0 bases from V and 8 bases from J, with 8 bases between. This CDR3 spans 13 amino acids. The CDR3 sequence: CATSRDSIDEQFF. CDR3 coding DNA: TGTGCCACCAGCAGAGATTCGATAGATGAGCAGTTCTTC.

This chain links TRBV9 with TRBJ1-5, with D perhaps TRBD1 (6 bases). V was shortened by 4 bases and J by 1 base, with 9 bases between the two germline ends. This CDR3 has 14 residues. Germline V gene data show CDR1 as SGDLS and CDR2 as YYNGEE. The CDR3 spells CASSLGGSNQPQHF. CDR3 coding DNA: TGTGCCAGCAGCCTAGGGGGGAGCAATCAGCCCCAGCATTTT.